The clone carrying this TCR beta chain has only a few counts. This CDR3 spans 13 amino acids. The germline V and J ends were trimmed by 0 bases and 1 base, with 4 bases remaining between them. Germline V gives CDR1 SGHTA, CDR2 FQGNSA. This entry is derived from a study of high-grade serous ovarian cancer treatment subgroups. Study-level background: Mean per sample: around 14,000 reads, around 7,100 unique TCR beta rearrangements.

Tumor tissue was taken before any definitive surgery or chemotherapy was given. Profiled with immunoSEQ multiplex PCR; TCRdb holds only in-frame clones, not every one. The sample yields about 1,100 clones, approximately 71% seen once. The clonotype was recovered from a human donor with high-grade serous ovarian cancer. Sequencing input: tumor tissue. The rearrangement links TRBV7-2 to TRBJ2-7; D remains unclear. The CDR3 region is CASSLAFSYEQYF. CDR3 nucleotide sequence: TGTGCCAGCAGCTTAGCGTTTTCCTACGAGCAGTACTTC.